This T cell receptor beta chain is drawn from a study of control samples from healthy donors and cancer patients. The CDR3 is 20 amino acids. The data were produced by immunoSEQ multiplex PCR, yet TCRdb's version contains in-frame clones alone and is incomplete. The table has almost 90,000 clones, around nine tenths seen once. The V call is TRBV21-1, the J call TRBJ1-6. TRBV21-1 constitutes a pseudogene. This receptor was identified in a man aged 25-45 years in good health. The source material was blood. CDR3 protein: CASSKAANIPGTTYNSPLHF. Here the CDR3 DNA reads TGTGCCAGCAGCAAAGCAGCCAACATTCCCGGGACCACCTATAATTCACCCCTCCACTTT.